These 10 T cell receptor beta chains were sequenced from one sample in a study of blood T cell repertoires in COVID-19. Profiled with immunoSEQ multiplex PCR; TCRdb holds only in-frame clones, not every one. This table holds around 120,000 clones, over 70% found once. Sequenced: peripheral blood. The source is a man older than 75 with active or convalescent COVID-19.

The rearrangement uses TRBV11-2 and TRBJ1-2, with D possibly TRBD1 on 5 matching bases. Germline CDR1 and CDR2: SGHAT and FQNNGV. With 1 base removed from V and 8 bases from J, the gap between germline ends came to 17 bases. CDR3 size: 15 residues. The CDR3 is CASSLVSATDRGYTF. Written as DNA, the CDR3 is TGTGCCAGCAGCTTAGTATCAGCGACAGATAGGGGCTACACCTTC.

The genes are TRBV7-9 and TRBJ1-2; TRBD1 agrees at 9 bases. With V trimmed by 5 bases and J by 0 bases, 7 bases remained unmatched. Germline V gene sequence: CDR1 SEHNR, CDR2 FQNEAQ (reference sequence). CDR3 length: 16 residues. The CDR3 is CASSPTGGSANYGYTF. The DNA for the CDR3 is TGTGCCAGCAGCCCTACAGGGGGCTCAGCTAACTATGGCTACACCTTC.

This clone showed up just a few times. V and J are TRBV7-8 and TRBJ1-2; D not resolved. CDR1 is SGHVS and CDR2 is FQNEAQ in the germline V gene. Trimming pared 2 bases from V and 8 bases from J, leaving 24 bases between. This CDR3 region has 17 residues. The CDR3 protein is CASSLLAPRAGGFGYTF. For the CDR3, the DNA is TGTGCCAGCAGCTTACTCGCCCCGCGGGCAGGTGGGTTCGGCTACACCTTC.

The chain carries TRBV4-1 and TRBJ2-3; 9 nucleotides agree with TRBD2. Germline lookup yields CDR1 MGHRA and CDR2 YSYEKL. After removal of 0 bases from V and 6 bases from J, the junction contained 10 bases not matched to a gene. The CDR3 consists of 17 residues. CDR3 loop: CASSQEGSGGLRDTQYF. In DNA form, the CDR3 reads TGCGCCAGCAGCCAAGAAGGTAGCGGGGGCCTGAGGGATACGCAGTATTTT.

This rearrangement joins TRBV19 to TRBJ1-5; 9 bases are shared with TRBD1. Trimming cost V 3 bases and J 7 bases; bases outside gene matches: 7. The CDR3 totals 15 residues. Germline assignment: CDR1 LNHDA and CDR2 SQIVND (reference sequence). The DNA of the CDR3 is TGTGCCAGTAGTATCGAGGGACAGGGAGAGCAGCCCCAGCATTTT. Its translation is CASSIEGQGEQPQHF.

This chain connects TRBV7-8 to TRBJ2-3; TRBD1 agrees at 7 bases. The CDR3 covers 17 residues. Trimming cost V 1 base and J 0 bases; bases outside gene matches: 7. Germline V gives CDR1 SGHVS, CDR2 FQNEAQ. The CDR3 DNA is TGTGCCAGCAGCTTAGGGGGGCGGACAGGTAGCACAGATACGCAGTATTTT. Protein sequence: CASSLGGRTGSTDTQYF.

The V gene is TRBV6-5, the J gene TRBJ2-7, with D maybe TRBD1 (5 bases). V lost 2 bases, J lost 4 bases, and 9 bases lay in between. This CDR3 is built from 13 residues. Germline values: CDR1 MNHEY, CDR2 SVGAGI. CDR3 protein: CASSYNRNYEQYF. The DNA of the CDR3 is TGTGCCAGCAGTTACAACAGGAATTACGAGCAGTACTTC.

This chain uses TRBV19 with TRBJ2-2, with 10 bases lining up with TRBD2. Unmatched junction bases numbered 0, after V lost 4 bases and J lost 4 bases. Germline V gene sequence: CDR1 LNHDA, CDR2 SQIVND (reference sequence). The CDR3 covers 14 residues. CDR3 residues: CASSTSGGTGELFF. The DNA for the CDR3 is TGTGCCAGTAGTACTAGCGGGGGCACCGGGGAGCTGTTTTTT. Complete variable domain (other parts from reference TRBV19 and TRBJ2-2): DGGITQSPKYLFRKEGQNVTLSCEQNLNHDAMYWYRQDPGQGLRLIYYSQIVNDFQKGDIAEGYSVSREKKESFPLTVTSAQKNPTAFYLCASSTSGGTGELFFGEGSRLTVL.

This chain uses TRBV28 with TRBJ2-1; weak D call: TRBD2 (5 bases). In germline, CDR1 is MDHEN, CDR2 SYDVKM. CDR3 length equals 19 residues. The V and J ends lost 5 bases and 0 bases respectively, with 23 bases between them. The CDR3 DNA sequence: TGTGCCAGCAGTCCATCACAACTTGCACCGGGGTACTCCTACAATGAGCAGTTCTTC. Translation gives CASSPSQLAPGYSYNEQFF.

This clone was found once. The gene calls are TRBV7-2 and TRBJ2-3; TRBD2 matches 8 bases. The CDR3 has 14 residues. Germline V gives CDR1 SGHTA, CDR2 FQGNSA. V lost 5 bases, J lost 3 bases, and 4 bases stayed unmatched. The CDR3 spells CASSLSGGTDTQYF. The CDR3 coding sequence is TGTGCCAGCAGCCTCAGCGGGGGTACAGATACGCAGTATTTT. Full variable domain (outside the CDR3, taken from reference TRBV7-2 and TRBJ2-3): GAGVSQSPSNKVTEKGKDVELRCDPISGHTALYWYRQSLGQGLEFLIYFQGNSAPDKSGLPSDRFSAERTGGSVSTLTIQRTQQEDSAVYLCASSLSGGTDTQYFGPGTRLTVL.